This TCR beta chain was recorded in a study of blood T cell repertoires in COVID-19. Study information: Italy, Spain and the United States were the sources of the convalescent and acute COVID-19 samples. In each case, the material was cDNA or gDNA derived from T cells, B-cell-depleted T cells, or PBMCs.

Per the original data handling: Estimated nucleated cell counts came from reference gene primer amplification. This table comes from immunoSEQ multiplex PCR, and its TCRdb copy is limited to in-frame clones, with some not included. The V and J calls and clone size were taken over from that table, and D and trimming were inferred from the DNA. This table has hundreds of thousands of clones, 85% appearing once. The CDR3 is 16 amino acids. From germline, CDR1 is MNHEY and CDR2 SVGAGI. V was pared by 2 bases and J by 6 bases, with 8 bases of the junction left unmatched. Across 20 to 25 US areas, participants ranged in age from roughly 18 to 89 years. This clone was seen just once.

The material sequenced was PBMCs or T cells enriched from blood (not recorded which). The chain links TRBV6-5 to TRBJ1-1; 11 bases fit TRBD1. This TCR was recovered from a woman aged 50 to 60 with acute COVID-19. DNA for the CDR3: TGTGCCAGCAGTTACGGACAGGGGGCGTTTTCCTCTGAAGCTTTCTTT. This translates into CASSYGQGAFSSEAFF.